These T cell receptor beta chains were read from a single sample in a study of identical twins. TCRdb recomputed calls from the 5' RACE reads with MiXCR, one row per CDR3 protein. The sample shows about 220,000 distinct CDR3 sequences, 7% to 8.5% of them seen only once. The same data also contributed to another study, on yellow fever vaccine responses in identical twins.

Sample: CD8+ T cells sorted from blood. The origin of the receptors is a woman younger than 30 in good health. Both conserved end residues are part of each CDR3. Each record gives: clone size, D gene, J gene, V gene, CDR3 protein, CDR3 DNA. The D gene is left open where the match is weak. Rows give clone size only sometimes, using once, few, many, or a class for an expanded clone.

>few|TRBD2|TRBJ2-1|TRBV2
CAIVAGPPDNEQFF
TGTGCCATCGTAGCGGGACCTCCGGACAATGAGCAGTTCTTC
>.|TRBD1|TRBJ1-6|TRBV12-3/TRBV12-4
CASSLAGGMDRNSPLHF
TGTGCCAGCAGTTTAGCGGGGGGAATGGACAGGAATTCACCCCTCCACTTT
>few|.|TRBJ2-3|TRBV9
CASSPALDHSTDTQYF
TGTGCCAGCAGCCCAGCCCTGGACCATAGCACAGATACGCAGTATTTT
>few|TRBD2|TRBJ2-3|TRBV7-9
CASTLRASGILSDTQYF
TGTGCCAGCACCTTACGGGCTAGCGGGATCCTGTCAGATACGCAGTATTTT
>.|TRBD2|TRBJ2-3|TRBV9
CASSVEGKLAGTDTQYF
TGTGCCAGCAGCGTAGAGGGTAAGCTAGCGGGCACAGATACGCAGTATTTT
>many|.|TRBJ2-2|TRBV20-1
CSARDHRATGELFF
TGCAGTGCTAGAGACCACAGGGCCACCGGGGAGCTGTTTTTT
>few|TRBD1|TRBJ1-1|TRBV10-3
CAISETGGNTEAFF
TGTGCCATCAGCGAGACAGGGGGGAACACTGAAGCTTTCTTT
>.|.|TRBJ1-2|TRBV6-1
CASRWAWNGGYTF
TGTGCCAGCAGATGGGCTTGGAATGGTGGCTACACCTTC
>few|.|TRBJ2-5|TRBV10-1
CASSESSEEAETQYF
TGCGCCAGCAGTGAGTCATCCGAGGAAGCAGAGACCCAGTACTTC
>many|TRBD2|TRBJ2-1|TRBV7-6
CASSLAGGAYNEQFF
TGTGCCAGCAGCTTAGCGGGGGGGGCCTACAATGAGCAGTTCTTC
>.|.|TRBJ2-1|TRBV7-3
CASSLQGGLNEQFF
TGTGCCAGCAGCTTACAGGGGGGCCTCAATGAGCAGTTCTTC
>few|.|TRBJ2-1|TRBV19
CASSIERDNEQFF
TGTGCCAGTAGCATTGAGCGGGACAATGAGCAGTTCTTC
>.|TRBD2|TRBJ2-7|TRBV7-3
CASSLVSGETYEQYF
TGTGCCAGCAGCTTAGTCAGCGGGGAAACTTACGAGCAGTACTTC
>few|.|TRBJ2-2|TRBV2
CASSEWVGVNTGELFF
TGTGCCAGCAGTGAATGGGTGGGGGTAAACACCGGGGAGCTGTTTTTT
>.|.|TRBJ2-2|TRBV2
CASSDLAKNTGELFF
TGTGCCAGCAGTGACTTGGCCAAGAACACCGGGGAGCTGTTTTTT
>many|TRBD1|TRBJ1-2|TRBV12-3/TRBV12-4
CASSLTGVLDGYTF
TGTGCCAGCAGTCTCACAGGGGTTTTGGATGGCTACACCTTC
>.|TRBD2|TRBJ2-3|TRBV4-1
CASSQSLAGQSTDTQYF
TGCGCCAGCAGCCAGTCTTTAGCGGGGCAGAGCACAGATACGCAGTATTTT
>few|.|TRBJ2-1|TRBV29-1
CSVNTGRYNEQFF
TGCAGCGTCAATACGGGCAGGTACAATGAGCAGTTCTTC
>few|.|TRBJ2-3|TRBV20-1
CSGRISDTQYF
TGCAGCGGCCGGATTTCAGATACGCAGTATTTT
>.|TRBD2|TRBJ2-1|TRBV20-1
CSASGRTSESSYNEQFF
TGCAGTGCTAGCGGCCGAACTAGCGAGAGCTCCTACAATGAGCAGTTCTTC
>few|.|TRBJ2-1|TRBV7-2
CASALLNNEQFF
TGTGCCAGCGCCCTACTCAACAATGAGCAGTTCTTC
>many|.|TRBJ2-7|TRBV5-1
CASSLALGPLEYEQYF
TGCGCCAGCAGCTTGGCCTTAGGCCCCTTGGAGTACGAGCAGTACTTC
>few|TRBD1|TRBJ2-1|TRBV7-7
CATSSGTGRENEQFF
TGTGCCACCAGTTCCGGGACAGGGCGTGAAAATGAGCAGTTCTTC
>few|.|TRBJ2-1|TRBV20-1
CSARDLGLALSSYNEQFF
TGCAGTGCTAGAGATCTTGGGCTAGCCTTAAGCTCCTACAATGAGCAGTTCTTC
>many|.|TRBJ2-2|TRBV2
CASRTGLSDTGELFF
TGTGCCAGCAGGACGGGACTTTCCGACACCGGGGAGCTGTTTTTT
>few|.|TRBJ1-5|TRBV5-1
CASSLLGLESNQPQHF
TGCGCCAGCAGCTTGTTGGGGTTAGAGAGCAATCAGCCCCAGCATTTT
>many|.|TRBJ2-1|TRBV21-1
CASSTSRGHPDPKRGFF
TGTGCCAGCAGCACATCCCGAGGACACCCGGACCCAAAACGGGGGTTCTTC
>.|TRBD2|TRBJ2-7|TRBV12-3/TRBV12-4
CASSLSGLAGGGSYEQYF
TGTGCCAGCAGTTTATCGGGACTAGCGGGAGGGGGATCCTACGAGCAGTACTTC
>many|TRBD1|TRBJ1-2|TRBV5-1
CASSLAGGQTNGYTF
TGCGCCAGCAGCTTGGCCGGGGGACAGACGAATGGCTACACCTTC
>many|.|TRBJ2-1|TRBV12-3/TRBV12-4
CASSPDTLGGNEQFF
TGTGCCAGCAGTCCGGACACGCTGGGGGGCAATGAGCAGTTCTTC
>few|.|TRBJ2-7|TRBV6-1
CASSATKALYEQYF
TGTGCCAGCAGCGCGACTAAAGCCCTCTACGAGCAGTACTTC
>few|TRBD2|TRBJ2-5|TRBV12-3/TRBV12-4
CASSPTSGFQETQYF
TGTGCCAGCAGTCCTACTAGCGGCTTCCAAGAGACCCAGTACTTC
>.|TRBD2|TRBJ2-7|TRBV3-1
CASSVAGGPSYEQYF
TGTGCCAGCAGTGTAGCGGGAGGACCCTCCTACGAGCAGTACTTC
>many|.|TRBJ2-1|TRBV12-3/TRBV12-4
CASTTIQARDEQFF
TGTGCCAGCACCACCATTCAGGCGAGGGATGAGCAGTTCTTC
>many|.|TRBJ2-1|TRBV9
CASSPHEIGSSYNEQFF
TGTGCCAGCAGCCCCCATGAGATCGGTAGCTCCTACAATGAGCAGTTCTTC
>few|.|TRBJ2-1|TRBV7-2
CASSAGLALGDEQFF
TGTGCCAGCAGCGCCGGACTCGCGCTCGGGGATGAGCAGTTCTTC
>.|TRBD2|TRBJ2-2|TRBV28
CAFLGRGNTGELFF
TGTGCCTTTCTGGGGAGGGGGAACACCGGGGAGCTGTTTTTT
>once|TRBD2|TRBJ2-1|TRBV20-1
CSARASGSDLFSPSYNEQFF
TGCAGTGCCCGGGCTAGCGGGAGCGACCTGTTTTCCCCCTCCTACAATGAGCAGTTCTTC
>many|TRBD2|TRBJ2-1|TRBV3-1
CASSPDQGLASYNEQFF
TGTGCCAGCAGCCCAGACCAGGGACTAGCCTCCTACAATGAGCAGTTCTTC
>many|.|TRBJ2-5|TRBV28
CASSFSPAGTETQYF
TGTGCCAGCAGTTTTAGCCCGGCGGGCACGGAGACCCAGTACTTC